The T cell receptor (beta chain) described here comes from a study of HIV-infected children after antiretroviral therapy interruption. Turning to the study itself: Interruption-arm sampling covered weeks 0, 12, interruption end (24 or 48), and about 3 years post-study.

RNA-based 3' RACE libraries used unique molecular identifiers. TCRdb re-derived calls from the 3' RACE reads in MiXCR, one entry per CDR3 protein. Counted here are approximately 96,000 distinct CDR3 sequences, 6.9% occurring once; the ten biggest clones make up 0.85% to 1.3%. Germline CDR1 reads KGHSH; CDR2 reads LQKENI. Trimming left V 3 bases short and J 0 bases short, with 18 bases between. The CDR3 covers 18 residues. Treatment indicated: PENTA 11 planned treatment interruption arm or continuous ART arm. Naive CD4+ CD45RA+ CD45RO- T cells were sorted from thawed PBMCs. The receptor's source is a pool of human donors with HIV. The source was CD45RA+ CD4+ T cells from PBMCs, pooled from several time points, collected from a donor given antiretroviral therapy, either interrupted or continuous. Subset in this sample: naive CD4+ CD45RA+ CD45RO- T cells. The V gene is TRBV18, the J gene TRBJ1-3; possibly TRBD1 for D (6 bases). The CDR3 bases are TGTGCCAGCTCACCTTCACTCGGGACAACGAGCTCTGGAAACACCATATATTTT. This translates into CASSPSLGTTSSGNTIYF.